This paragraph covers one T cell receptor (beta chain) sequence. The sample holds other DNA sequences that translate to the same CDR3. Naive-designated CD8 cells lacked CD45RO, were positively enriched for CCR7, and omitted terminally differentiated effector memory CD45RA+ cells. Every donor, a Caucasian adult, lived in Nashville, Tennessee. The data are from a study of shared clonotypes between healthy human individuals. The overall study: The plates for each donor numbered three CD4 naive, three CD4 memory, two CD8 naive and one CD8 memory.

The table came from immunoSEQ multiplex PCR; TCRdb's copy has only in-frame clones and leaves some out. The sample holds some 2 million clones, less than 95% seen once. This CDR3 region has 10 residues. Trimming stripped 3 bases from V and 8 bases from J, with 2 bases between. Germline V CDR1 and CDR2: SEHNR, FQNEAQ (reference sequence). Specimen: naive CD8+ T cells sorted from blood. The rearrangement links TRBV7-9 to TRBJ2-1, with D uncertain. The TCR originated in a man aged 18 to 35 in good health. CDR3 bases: TGTGCCAGCAGCTTCGATGAGCAGTTCTTC. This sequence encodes CASSFDEQFF.